The clone carrying this TCR beta chain was seen a handful of times. Its antigen remains unknown. The PCR employed 60 Vbeta primers together with 13 Jbeta primers. Sequenced by immunoSEQ multiplex PCR; TCRdb stores in-frame clones only, minus some. This sample yields around 160,000 clones, of which 75% are seen a single time; around 8% belongs to the top ten. Germline-derived CDR1 and CDR2 are LGHNA and YSLEER. The V and J ends lost 4 bases and 5 bases respectively, with 12 bases between them. The CDR3 totals 14 residues. This entry is derived from a study of cytomegalovirus exposure and HLA in healthy donors. Broader study findings: Common viral pathogens seemed, in a later analysis, to connect with several of the most significant clusters. Rare sequences made up most TCRs, while some public TCRs were found in many donors.

Specimen: PBMCs. The sequence derives from a woman aged 40 to 49 in good health and CMV-seropositive. The chain joins TRBV4-3 to TRBJ1-5; D uncertain. The CDR3 here is CASSPRVGDQPQHF. DNA for the CDR3: TGCGCCAGCAGCCCACGCGTCGGAGATCAGCCCCAGCATTTT.